This note documents a single T cell receptor (beta chain) sequence. The antigen is unknown. The table came from immunoSEQ multiplex PCR; TCRdb's copy has only in-frame clones and leaves some out. The sample shows about 130,000 clones, around nine tenths of them seen only once. The CDR3 covers 12 residues. J gave up 6 bases and V 7 bases, and 5 bases lay outside the gene matches. Germline CDR1 reads LNHDA; CDR2 reads SQIVND (reference sequence). The record originates from a study of T cell responses to AZD1222 COVID-19 vaccine. Overall study findings and caveats: Along spike, vaccine-associated CD4 TCRs were found throughout, with dominance at 160-218 and 743-854. Only a handful of AZD1222 recipients, roughly six in all, had baseline seropositivity. Most donors were white British and more were female, and clonal diversity was possibly underestimated.

The chain is built from TRBV19 and TRBJ1-1; TRBD1 matches at 7 bases. The sequencing here drew on peripheral blood, taken 28 days after the second AZD1222 dose. The source of this sequence is an adult who received the AZD1222 COVID-19 vaccine. DNA of the CDR3: TGTGCCAGTAACCTCAGGGGGTCTGAAGCTTTCTTT. Its protein is CASNLRGSEAFF.